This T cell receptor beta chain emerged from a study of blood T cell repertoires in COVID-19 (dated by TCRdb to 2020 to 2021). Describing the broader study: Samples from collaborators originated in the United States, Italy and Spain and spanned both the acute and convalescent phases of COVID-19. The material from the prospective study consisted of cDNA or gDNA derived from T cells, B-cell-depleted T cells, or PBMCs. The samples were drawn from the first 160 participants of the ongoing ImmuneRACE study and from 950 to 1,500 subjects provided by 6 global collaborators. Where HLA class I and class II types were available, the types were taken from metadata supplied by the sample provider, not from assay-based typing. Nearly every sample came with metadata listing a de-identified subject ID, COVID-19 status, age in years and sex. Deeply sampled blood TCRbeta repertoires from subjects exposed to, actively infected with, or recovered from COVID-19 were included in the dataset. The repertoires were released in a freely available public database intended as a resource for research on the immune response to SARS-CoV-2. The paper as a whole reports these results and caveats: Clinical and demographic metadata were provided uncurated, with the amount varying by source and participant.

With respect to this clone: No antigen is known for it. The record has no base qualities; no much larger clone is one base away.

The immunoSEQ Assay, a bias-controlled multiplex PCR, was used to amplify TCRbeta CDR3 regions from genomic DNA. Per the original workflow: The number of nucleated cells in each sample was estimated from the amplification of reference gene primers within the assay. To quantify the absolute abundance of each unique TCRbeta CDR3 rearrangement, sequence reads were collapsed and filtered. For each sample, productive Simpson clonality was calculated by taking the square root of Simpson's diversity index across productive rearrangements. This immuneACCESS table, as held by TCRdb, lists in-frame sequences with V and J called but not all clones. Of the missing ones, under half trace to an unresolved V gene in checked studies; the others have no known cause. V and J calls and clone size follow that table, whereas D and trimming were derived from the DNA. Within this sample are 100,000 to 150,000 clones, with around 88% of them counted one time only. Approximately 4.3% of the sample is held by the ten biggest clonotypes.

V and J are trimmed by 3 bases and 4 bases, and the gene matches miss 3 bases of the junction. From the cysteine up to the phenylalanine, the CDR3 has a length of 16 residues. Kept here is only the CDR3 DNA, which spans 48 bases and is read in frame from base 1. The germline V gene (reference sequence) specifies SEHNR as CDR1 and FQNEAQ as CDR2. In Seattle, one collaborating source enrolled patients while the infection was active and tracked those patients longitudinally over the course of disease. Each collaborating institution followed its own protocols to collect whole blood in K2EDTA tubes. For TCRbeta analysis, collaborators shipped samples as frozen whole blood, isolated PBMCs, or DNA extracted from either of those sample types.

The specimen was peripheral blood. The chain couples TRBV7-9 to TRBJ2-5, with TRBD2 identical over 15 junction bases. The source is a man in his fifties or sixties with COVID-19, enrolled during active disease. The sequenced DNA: TGTGCCAGCAGCTTCCCGGGACTAGCGGGGGGAGAGACCCAGTACTTC. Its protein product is CASSFPGLAGGETQYF.